This TCR beta chain comes out of a study of T cell repertoires in cytomegalovirus infection (dated by TCRdb to about 2019). Looking at the study overall: Because public TCR beta signatures pointed to carriage of CMV infection together with the matching HLA type, the HLA type of each donor mattered for the analysis.

Sequenced using an Illumina HiSeq 1500. The public reads were quality trimmed at Q25 with fastp and then assembled into clones with MiXCR by TCRdb, keeping productive beta chains. All rows with the same CDR3 protein become a single entry with the most common DNA and genes. The sample contains 150,000 to 200,000 distinct CDR3 sequences, about 30% of them found a single time. The ten largest clones add up to approximately 30% of the sample. Findings and caveats that apply to the study as a whole: In both this cohort and an independent cohort of 350 to 400 donors, the cumulative frequency of public TCR beta family members distinguished carriers of CMV infection plus the relevant HLA type. The ex vivo response was dominated by HLA-C-restricted CMV-specific TCR beta clonotypes, which also provided the single most frequent clonotype in two of eight donors.

In regard to this clonotype: The clone's antigen remains unknown. No quality values exist for individual bases; no much larger clone is one base distant.

The germline V gene sets CDR1 to SGHRS and CDR2 to YFSETQ. Including the terminal cysteine and phenylalanine, the CDR3 comprises 14 residues. Only CDR3 DNA remains: 42 bases, in frame from the first base. A distance of 13 bases separates the germline ends of V and J, which lose 0 bases and 7 bases respectively. The origin of this receptor is a human donor in good health (CMV status not recorded). Some clones in this sample may be carry-over from other donors' samples. The sequencing sample was made of PBMCs. The V and J genes are TRBV5-1 and TRBJ1-2; a confident D gene designation cannot be given. The CDR3 is CASSLEGRSSGYTF. The DNA sequence reads TGCGCCAGCAGCTTGGAAGGAAGGTCTAGTGGCTACACCTTC. Beyond the CDR3, the reference TRBV5-1 and TRBJ1-2 genes provide the residues; the full variable domain reads: KAGVTQTPRYLIKTRGQQVTLSCSPISGHRSVSWYQQTPGQGLQFLFEYFSETQRNKGNFPGRFSGRQFSNSRSEMNVSTLELGDSALYLCASSLEGRSSGYTFGSGTRLTVV.